Listed below are T cell receptor beta chains from one sample, sequenced in a study of radiotherapy plus CTLA-4 blockade in lung cancer. The protocol was immunoSEQ multiplex PCR, while the TCRdb copy is restricted to in-frame clones and leaves out a portion. The data contain fewer than 85,000 clones, around nine tenths of them singletons. Sequencing was performed on peripheral blood, taken from a patient treated with radiotherapy plus ipilimumab. The receptors here all came from a human donor with non-small cell lung cancer who had stable disease on radiotherapy plus ipilimumab. Both conserved end residues are part of each CDR3. D genes are given only for firm matches. Clone sizes are given selectively: once, few, many, or a class where the clone is expanded.

j_gene: TRBJ2-7
d_gene: -
abundance: -
v_gene: TRBV11-2
CDR3aa: CASSPGGTPLLTEYF
CDR3nt: TGTGCCAGCAGCCCTGGGGGGACACCCCTACTGACGGAGTACTTC

j_gene: TRBJ2-3
d_gene: -
abundance: -
v_gene: TRBV28
CDR3aa: CASSPLGRPTDTQYF
CDR3nt: TGTGCCAGCAGTCCATTGGGGAGACCCACAGATACGCAGTATTTT

j_gene: TRBJ2-2
d_gene: -
abundance: -
v_gene: TRBV4-1
CDR3aa: CASSQVVTSSTGELFF
CDR3nt: TGCGCCAGCAGCCAAGTCGTGACTTCGAGCACCGGGGAGCTGTTTTTT

j_gene: TRBJ2-1
d_gene: -
abundance: -
v_gene: TRBV27
CDR3aa: CASSQTGLRYNEQFF
CDR3nt: TGTGCCAGCAGTCAAACGGGACTCAGGTACAATGAGCAGTTCTTC

j_gene: TRBJ2-3
d_gene: -
abundance: -
v_gene: TRBV5-4
CDR3aa: CASSLGTVSTDTQYF
CDR3nt: TGTGCCAGCAGCTTGGGGACAGTTAGCACAGATACGCAGTATTTT

j_gene: TRBJ2-1
d_gene: -
abundance: -
v_gene: TRBV19
CDR3aa: CASSISAAAPNEQFF
CDR3nt: TGTGCCAGTAGTATAAGCGCCGCCGCGCCCAATGAGCAGTTCTTC

j_gene: TRBJ2-1
d_gene: -
abundance: -
v_gene: TRBV5-4
CDR3aa: CASSLTDEQFF
CDR3nt: TGTGCCAGCAGCCTGACCGATGAGCAGTTCTTC

j_gene: TRBJ2-1
d_gene: TRBD2
abundance: -
v_gene: TRBV18
CDR3aa: CASSLPGLAGYNEQFF
CDR3nt: TGTGCCAGCTCATTACCGGGACTAGCGGGGTACAATGAGCAGTTCTTC

j_gene: TRBJ2-7
d_gene: -
abundance: -
v_gene: TRBV27
CDR3aa: CASSLRPTVTYEQYF
CDR3nt: TGTGCCAGCAGTTTAAGACCGACGGTTACCTACGAGCAGTACTTC

j_gene: TRBJ1-5
d_gene: TRBD1
abundance: -
v_gene: TRBV28
CDR3aa: CASRQGALPQHF
CDR3nt: TGTGCCAGCAGACAGGGGGCATTGCCCCAGCATTTT

j_gene: TRBJ1-4
d_gene: TRBD1
abundance: -
v_gene: TRBV11-2
CDR3aa: CASSSDRGVTNEKLFF
CDR3nt: TGTGCCAGCAGCTCAGACAGGGGAGTGACTAATGAAAAACTGTTTTTT

j_gene: TRBJ2-1
d_gene: TRBD1
abundance: -
v_gene: TRBV5-1
CDR3aa: CASSSTGGDEQFF
CDR3nt: TGCGCCAGCAGCTCGACAGGGGGCGATGAGCAGTTCTTC

j_gene: TRBJ2-1
d_gene: -
abundance: -
v_gene: TRBV11-1
CDR3aa: CASRSAGEQFF
CDR3nt: TGTGCCAGCAGGTCAGCCGGAGAGCAGTTCTTC

j_gene: TRBJ1-1
d_gene: TRBD1
abundance: -
v_gene: TRBV6-4
CDR3aa: CASSATGFPNTEAFF
CDR3nt: TGTGCCAGCAGTGCGACAGGGTTTCCAAACACTGAAGCTTTCTTT

j_gene: TRBJ1-5
d_gene: -
abundance: -
v_gene: TRBV29-1
CDR3aa: CSVEGGVGQPQHF
CDR3nt: TGCAGCGTTGAAGGGGGGGTTGGTCAGCCCCAGCATTTT

j_gene: TRBJ1-2
d_gene: -
abundance: -
v_gene: TRBV15
CDR3aa: CATSRETGRGGYTF
CDR3nt: TGTGCCACCAGCAGAGAAACAGGGAGGGGTGGCTACACCTTC

j_gene: TRBJ1-3
d_gene: -
abundance: -
v_gene: TRBV6-6
CDR3aa: CASSYSPRTGNTIYF
CDR3nt: TGTGCCAGCAGTTACTCACCCCGTACTGGAAACACCATATATTTT

j_gene: TRBJ2-7
d_gene: -
abundance: -
v_gene: TRBV21-1
CDR3aa: CASSKRGTKGEQYF
CDR3nt: TGTGCCAGCAGCAAAAGGGGGACCAAGGGCGAGCAGTACTTC

j_gene: TRBJ2-5
d_gene: TRBD2
abundance: -
v_gene: TRBV5-1
CDR3aa: CASSLSGGDLETQYF
CDR3nt: TGCGCCAGCAGCTTGAGCGGGGGGGACCTAGAGACCCAGTACTTC

j_gene: TRBJ1-2
d_gene: -
abundance: -
v_gene: TRBV28
CDR3aa: CASRGGHDAGYTF
CDR3nt: TGTGCCAGCAGGGGGGGGCATGATGCGGGCTACACCTTC

j_gene: TRBJ2-7
d_gene: TRBD1
abundance: -
v_gene: TRBV19
CDR3aa: CASSGTGKGEQYF
CDR3nt: TGTGCCAGTAGCGGGACAGGGAAGGGCGAGCAGTACTTC

j_gene: TRBJ1-3
d_gene: -
abundance: -
v_gene: TRBV18
CDR3aa: CASSPGSGEGNTIYF
CDR3nt: TGTGCCAGCTCACCTGGATCCGGGGAGGGAAACACCATATATTTT

j_gene: TRBJ1-2
d_gene: TRBD1
abundance: -
v_gene: TRBV28
CDR3aa: CASLMLDRGQGGYTF
CDR3nt: TGTGCCAGTTTGATGTTGGACAGGGGGCAAGGTGGCTACACCTTC

j_gene: TRBJ2-1
d_gene: TRBD2
abundance: -
v_gene: TRBV7-3
CDR3aa: CASSTSGVRYNEQFF
CDR3nt: TGTGCCAGCAGCACTAGCGGGGTAAGATACAATGAGCAGTTCTTC

j_gene: TRBJ2-1
d_gene: -
abundance: -
v_gene: TRBV5-4
CDR3aa: CASSLRSSYNEQFF
CDR3nt: TGTGCCAGCAGCTTGCGGAGCTCCTACAATGAGCAGTTCTTC

j_gene: TRBJ2-5
d_gene: -
abundance: -
v_gene: TRBV5-4
CDR3aa: CASSLGTATAGTQYF
CDR3nt: TGTGCCAGCAGCTTGGGGACAGCGACTGCTGGGACCCAGTACTTC

j_gene: TRBJ1-1
d_gene: -
abundance: -
v_gene: TRBV21-1
CDR3aa: CASSTLSRETMNTEAFF
CDR3nt: TGTGCCAGCAGCACCCTAAGCAGGGAAACCATGAACACTGAAGCTTTCTTT

j_gene: TRBJ1-2
d_gene: -
abundance: -
v_gene: TRBV30
CDR3aa: CAWSATDYGYTF
CDR3nt: TGTGCCTGGAGTGCGACAGATTATGGCTACACCTTC

j_gene: TRBJ2-7
d_gene: -
abundance: -
v_gene: TRBV7-6
CDR3aa: CASSLTGGHGEQYF
CDR3nt: TGTGCCAGCAGCCTCACGGGGGGCCACGGCGAGCAGTACTTC

j_gene: TRBJ1-6
d_gene: TRBD1
abundance: -
v_gene: TRBV18
CDR3aa: CASSLDREHSYNSPLHF
CDR3nt: TGTGCCAGCTCACTCGACAGGGAACACTCCTATAATTCACCCCTCCACTTT

j_gene: TRBJ2-6
d_gene: -
abundance: -
v_gene: TRBV5-4
CDR3aa: CASSFGGSGANVLTF
CDR3nt: TGTGCCAGCAGCTTCGGTGGCTCTGGGGCCAACGTCCTGACTTTC

j_gene: TRBJ1-1
d_gene: -
abundance: -
v_gene: TRBV7-9
CDR3aa: CASSLNVGNTEAFF
CDR3nt: TGTGCCAGCAGCTTAAATGTGGGGAACACTGAAGCTTTCTTT

j_gene: TRBJ2-3
d_gene: TRBD2
abundance: -
v_gene: TRBV5-1
CDR3aa: CASSSGLAGSYTDTQYF
CDR3nt: TGCGCCAGCAGCTCGGGACTAGCGGGATCCTACACAGATACGCAGTATTTT

j_gene: TRBJ1-6
d_gene: -
abundance: -
v_gene: TRBV27
CDR3aa: CASSLKAPRSYNSPLHF
CDR3nt: TGTGCCAGCAGTTTAAAGGCCCCCCGCTCCTATAATTCACCCCTCCACTTT

j_gene: TRBJ2-7
d_gene: -
abundance: -
v_gene: TRBV28
CDR3aa: CATVDTARGGQYF
CDR3nt: TGTGCCACCGTGGACACGGCTAGGGGTGGGCAGTACTTC

j_gene: TRBJ2-7
d_gene: -
abundance: -
v_gene: TRBV15
CDR3aa: CATSRDQPPGEQYF
CDR3nt: TGTGCCACCAGCAGAGACCAACCCCCGGGAGAGCAGTACTTC

j_gene: TRBJ1-4
d_gene: -
abundance: -
v_gene: TRBV20-1
CDR3aa: CSAQSGTILFF
CDR3nt: TGCAGTGCCCAGAGCGGGACAATTCTGTTTTTT

j_gene: TRBJ2-1
d_gene: TRBD2
abundance: -
v_gene: TRBV9
CDR3aa: CASSVSGVGNEQFF
CDR3nt: TGTGCCAGCAGCGTTAGCGGGGTAGGGAATGAGCAGTTCTTC

j_gene: TRBJ1-1
d_gene: TRBD1
abundance: -
v_gene: TRBV13
CDR3aa: CASSLRSGGARGAFF
CDR3nt: TGTGCCAGCAGCTTACGATCAGGGGGCGCGAGGGGCGCTTTCTTT

j_gene: TRBJ2-3
d_gene: TRBD2
abundance: -
v_gene: TRBV5-1
CDR3aa: CASSSGLAGGNWADTQYF
CDR3nt: TGCGCCAGCAGCTCAGGACTAGCGGGGGGAAACTGGGCAGATACGCAGTATTTT

j_gene: TRBJ2-7
d_gene: TRBD2
abundance: -
v_gene: TRBV6-1
CDR3aa: CASTSGDSYEQYF
CDR3nt: TGTGCCAGCACTAGCGGGGATTCCTACGAGCAGTACTTC

j_gene: TRBJ1-1
d_gene: -
abundance: -
v_gene: TRBV7-2
CDR3aa: CASSARKGLNTEAFF
CDR3nt: TGTGCCAGCAGCGCCCGAAAGGGGTTGAACACTGAAGCTTTCTTT

j_gene: TRBJ2-2
d_gene: -
abundance: -
v_gene: TRBV12-5
CDR3aa: CASGLEGGFGELFF
CDR3nt: TGTGCTAGTGGTTTGGAGGGAGGTTTCGGGGAGCTGTTTTTT

j_gene: TRBJ2-1
d_gene: TRBD2
abundance: -
v_gene: TRBV7-2
CDR3aa: CASSLGGGSGGNEQFF
CDR3nt: TGTGCCAGCAGCTTAGGTGGCGGGAGCGGAGGCAATGAGCAGTTCTTC

j_gene: TRBJ1-6
d_gene: -
abundance: few
v_gene: TRBV6-1
CDR3aa: CASSQLRFSNSPLHF
CDR3nt: TGTGCCAGCAGTCAGCTACGGTTTTCTAATTCACCCCTCCACTTT

j_gene: TRBJ1-6
d_gene: TRBD1
abundance: -
v_gene: TRBV5-1
CDR3aa: CASSAGQKNSPLHF
CDR3nt: TGCGCCAGCAGCGCGGGACAGAAGAATTCACCCCTCCACTTT